The 12 T cell receptor beta chains below come from one sample, sequenced in a study of HIV-infected patients and healthy controls. All unsorted peripheral T cells were captured because whole blood was used without fractionation. cDNA was made from approximately 500 ng RNA using alpha and beta constant primers. Each of the alpha and beta chains got its own library through chain-specific third strand synthesis with indices. One entry per CDR3 protein, called by TCRdb with MiXCR from the 5' RACE reads. The table shows 13,000 or so distinct CDR3 sequences, with 9.9% occurring only once. Material: blood. These receptors were obtained from an adult in good health.

This clonotype was seen repeatedly, ten times or more. This chain joins TRBV2 and TRBJ2-1, with 14 bases lining up with TRBD2. Germline CDR1 SNHLY, CDR2 FYNNEI. V was clipped by 5 bases and J by 9 bases; unmatched bases: 15. The CDR3 runs 18 residues. The CDR3 DNA is TGTGCCAGCAGTCAGACTAGCGGGAGGGCCCGTTTGGAGTCTGAGCAGTTCTTC. Its translation is CASSQTSGRARLESEQFF.

By its share, this clonotype is medium-sized (0.01 to 0.1%). The chain links TRBV11-2 to TRBJ1-2; TRBD1 agrees at 7 bases. CDR3 length: 13 amino acids. Looked up from germline, CDR1 is SGHAT and CDR2 is FQNNGV. Germline trimming cut 5 bases from V and 3 bases from J; bases unmatched to any gene: 3. CDR3 sequence reads: CASSHDRDYGYTF. CDR3 nucleotide sequence: TGTGCCAGCAGCCATGACAGGGACTATGGCTACACCTTC.

In the case of this clonotype: One junction end disagrees with the germline gene, perhaps due to a read error. This chain links TRBV5-1 with TRBJ1-4; D call uncertain. Germline CDR1 reads SGHRS; CDR2 reads YFSETQ. There are 15 residues in the CDR3. This CDR3 reads CASSLEGQLNGKLFF. The CDR3 DNA reads TGCGCCAGCAGCTTGGAAGGGCAGCTTAATGGAAAACTGTTTTTT.

This clonotype ranks as medium-sized. V gene TRBV9 combines with J gene TRBJ2-3; 8 bases align to TRBD2. CDR3 size: 15 residues. Germline trimming cut 0 bases from V and 5 bases from J; bases unmatched to any gene: 5. From germline, CDR1 is SGDLS and CDR2 YYNGEE. CDR3: CASSVAGGPEDTQYF. The CDR3 nucleotides are TGTGCCAGCAGCGTAGCGGGGGGGCCAGAAGATACGCAGTATTTT.

There are many counts of this clonotype. V is TRBV18 and J is TRBJ2-1; 8 bases align to TRBD2. The CDR3 extends over 13 amino acids. CDR1 is KGHSH and CDR2 is LQKENI in the germline V gene. J lost 11 bases, V lost 3 bases, and 6 bases had no gene match. The CDR3 region has the DNA TGTGCCAGCTCACCTCCGGGGGGGGAAAAGCAGTTCTTC. It specifies CASSPPGGEKQFF. Full variable domain (remainder filled in from reference TRBV18 and TRBJ2-1): NAGVMQNPRHLVRRRGQEARLRCSPMKGHSHVYWYRQLPEEGLKFMVYLQKENIIDESGMPKERFSAEFPKEGPSILRIQQVVRGDSAAYFCASSPPGGEKQFFGPGTRLTVL.

By share of the sample, this clonotype is medium-sized. A junction boundary mismatches the germline segment, possibly from a read error. The V gene is TRBV18, the J gene TRBJ2-7; 9 bases are shared with TRBD1. The V gene's germline CDR1 is KGHSH and CDR2 LQKENI. There are 14 residues in the CDR3. The CDR3 here is CASSSPGQGYEQYF. In DNA form, the CDR3 reads TGTGCCAGCTCATCACCGGGACAGGGATACGAGCAGTACTTC.

This clonotype was recorded many times. The gene calls are TRBV7-2 and TRBJ2-5; D uncertain. The CDR3 spans 14 residues. CDR1 SGHTA and CDR2 FQGNSA come from the germline V gene. The V end was cut by 2 bases, the J end by 2 bases, with 9 bases between. CDR3 in DNA: TGTGCCAGCAGCTTATCCGGTCCGCAAGAGACCCAGTACTTC. Translated, it gives CASSLSGPQETQYF. Using reference TRBV7-2 and TRBJ2-5 for the parts outside the CDR3, the full variable domain is GAGVSQSPSNKVTEKGKDVELRCDPISGHTALYWYRQSLGQGLEFLIYFQGNSAPDKSGLPSDRFSAERTGGSVSTLTIQRTQQEDSAVYLCASSLSGPQETQYFGPGTRLLVL.

This clonotype is labeled medium-sized. The rearrangement links TRBV29-1 to TRBJ2-3; TRBD1 agrees at 9 bases. Trimming at V came to 5 bases and at J to 2 bases, leaving 5 bases not matched to a gene. CDR3 size: 14 residues. The germline V gene encodes CDR1 SQVTM and CDR2 ANQGSEA. The CDR3 is CSVPGQGFTDTQYF. CDR3 nucleotides: TGCAGCGTTCCAGGACAGGGGTTCACAGATACGCAGTATTTT.

This clonotype was picked up a small number of times. The rearrangement uses TRBV7-2 and TRBJ1-4; D ambiguous. CDR3 size: 13 residues. CDR1 is SGHTA, CDR2 FQGNSA, per germline. V was cut by 3 bases and J by 6 bases, with 8 bases left in between. CDR3 sequence reads: CASSFGPHEKLFF. CDR3 nucleotide sequence: TGTGCCAGCAGCTTCGGACCCCATGAAAAACTGTTTTTT.

This clonotype was found a few times. This chain connects TRBV15 to TRBJ2-7; D unresolved. The CDR3 has 15 residues. Trimming took off 0 bases at V and 2 bases at J, with 11 bases between the two ends. CDR1 is LNHNV and CDR2 is YYDKDF in the germline V gene (reference sequence). CDR3 protein: CATSRDRLHTYEQYF. CDR3 nucleotides: TGTGCCACCAGCAGAGATCGCCTGCATACCTACGAGCAGTACTTC.

Many counts were recorded for this clonotype. This chain connects TRBV11-2 to TRBJ2-7, with D uncertain. CDR1 and CDR2 from the germline V gene are SGHAT and FQNNGV. CDR3 length: 14 residues. V was shortened by 0 bases and J by 2 bases, with 8 bases between the two germline ends. The DNA of the CDR3 is TGTGCCAGCAGCTTAGAATACGGCACCTACGAGCAGTACTTC. It translates to CASSLEYGTYEQYF.

This clonotype was counted only a few times. This chain joins TRBV12-3 or TRBV12-4 and TRBJ2-1; TRBD2 aligns across 7 bases. Germline trimming cut 5 bases from V and 8 bases from J; bases unmatched to any gene: 18. This CDR3 region has 17 residues. CDR3 sequence: CASSPPHKRDRSDEQFF. CDR3 nucleotides: TGTGCCAGCAGTCCGCCCCACAAGCGGGACCGGTCAGATGAGCAGTTCTTC.